This note documents a single T cell receptor beta chain sequence. Its antigen remains unidentified. Per-base qualities were not stored, and no clone one base away is much larger. From the cysteine through the phenylalanine, the CDR3 covers 15 amino acids. The only DNA kept is the CDR3, 45 bases in frame from the first base. From the germline V gene, CDR1 is SGHDT and CDR2 is YYEEEE. V was cut back by 3 bases and J by 8 bases, leaving a gap of 19 bases between them. This sample is part of a study of technical replicates of blood from several donors (dated by TCRdb to the late 2010s). The library relied on the immunoSEQ multiplex PCR assay. TCRdb took this table from immuneACCESS and kept in-frame rearrangements with V and J called. Such tables lack part of the clones; where checked against another copy, unresolved V genes explain under half of the gap, and the rest is unexplained. For this sample there are some 15,000 clones; about 89% appear just once. 9.5% to 11% of the sample rests with the top ten.

The sequence derives from a human donor in good health. The sequencing input was PBMCs. The sequence is built from TRBV5-6 and TRBJ2-3; TRBD1 might be the D gene, on 5 matching bases. Here is the DNA: TGTGCCAGCAGCTATAGGAAGGGGTTGTTTCTTACGCAGTATTTT. Translated, this gives CASSYRKGLFLTQYF. Joined to the reference TRBV5-6 and TRBJ2-3 proteins, this CDR3 gives the full variable domain: DAGVTQSPTHLIKTRGQQVTLRCSPKSGHDTVSWYQQALGQGPQFIFQYYEEEERQRGNFPDRFSGHQFPNYSSELNVNALLLGDSALYLCASSYRKGLFLTQYFGPGTRLTVL.